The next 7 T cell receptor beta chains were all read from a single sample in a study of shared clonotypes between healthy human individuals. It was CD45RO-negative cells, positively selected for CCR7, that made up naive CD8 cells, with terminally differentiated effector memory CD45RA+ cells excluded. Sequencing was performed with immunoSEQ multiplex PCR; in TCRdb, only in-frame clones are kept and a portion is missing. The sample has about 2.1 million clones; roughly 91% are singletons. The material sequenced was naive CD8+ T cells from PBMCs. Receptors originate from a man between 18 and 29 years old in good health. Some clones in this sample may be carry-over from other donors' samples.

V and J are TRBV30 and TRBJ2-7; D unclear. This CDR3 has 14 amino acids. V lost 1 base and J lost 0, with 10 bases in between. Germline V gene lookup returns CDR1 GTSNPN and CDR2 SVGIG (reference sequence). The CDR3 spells CAWSGFPPSYEQYF. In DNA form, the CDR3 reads TGTGCCTGGAGTGGATTCCCCCCCTCCTACGAGCAGTACTTC.

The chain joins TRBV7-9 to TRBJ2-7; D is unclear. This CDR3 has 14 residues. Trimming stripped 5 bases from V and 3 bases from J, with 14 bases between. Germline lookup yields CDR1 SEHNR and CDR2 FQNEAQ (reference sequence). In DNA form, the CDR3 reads TGTGCCAGCAGCCCCCAAAGGGATGACTACGAGCAGTACTTC. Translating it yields CASSPQRDDYEQYF.

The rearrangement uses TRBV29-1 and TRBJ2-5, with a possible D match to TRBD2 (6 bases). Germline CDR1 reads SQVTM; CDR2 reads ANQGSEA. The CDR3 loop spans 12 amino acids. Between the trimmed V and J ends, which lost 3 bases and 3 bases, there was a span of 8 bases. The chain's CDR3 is CSVEEREETQYF. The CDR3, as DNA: TGCAGCGTTGAGGAGCGGGAAGAGACCCAGTACTTC.

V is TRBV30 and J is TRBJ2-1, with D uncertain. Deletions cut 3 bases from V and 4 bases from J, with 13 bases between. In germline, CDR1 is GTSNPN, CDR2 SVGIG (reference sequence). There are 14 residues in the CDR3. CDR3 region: CAWSGLRFYNEQFF. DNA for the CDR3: TGTGCCTGGAGCGGATTGAGATTTTACAATGAGCAGTTCTTC. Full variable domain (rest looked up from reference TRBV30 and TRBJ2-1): SQTIHQWPATLVQPVGSPLSLECTVEGTSNPNLYWYRQAAGRGLQLLFYSVGIGQISSEVPQNLSASRPQDRQFILSSKKLLLSDSGFYLCAWSGLRFYNEQFFGPGTRLTVL.

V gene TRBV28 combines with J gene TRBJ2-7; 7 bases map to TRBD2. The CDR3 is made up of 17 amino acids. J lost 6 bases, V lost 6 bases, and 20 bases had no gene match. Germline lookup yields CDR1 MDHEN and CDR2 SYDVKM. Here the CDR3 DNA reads TGTGCCAGCAGCTCCCCTTCTTGGCGGGAGCAGTCTTCCGAGCAGTACTTC. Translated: CASSSPSWREQSSEQYF.

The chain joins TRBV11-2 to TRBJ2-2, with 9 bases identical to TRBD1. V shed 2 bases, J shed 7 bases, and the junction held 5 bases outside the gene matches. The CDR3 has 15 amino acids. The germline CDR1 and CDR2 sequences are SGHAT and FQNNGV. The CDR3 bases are TGTGCCAGCAGCTTATTGGGACAGGGTGTCGGGGAGCTGTTTTTT. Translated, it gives CASSLLGQGVGELFF.

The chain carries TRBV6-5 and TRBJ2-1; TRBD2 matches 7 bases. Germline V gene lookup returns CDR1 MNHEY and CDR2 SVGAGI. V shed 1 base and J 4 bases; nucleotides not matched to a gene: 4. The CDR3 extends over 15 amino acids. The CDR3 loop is CASSYLAGDYNEQFF. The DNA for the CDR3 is TGTGCCAGCAGTTACTTGGCGGGAGATTACAATGAGCAGTTCTTC.